This T cell receptor (beta chain) was obtained from a study of cytomegalovirus exposure and HLA in healthy donors. Unmatched junction bases numbered 3, after V lost 0 bases and J lost 6 bases. The CDR3 loop spans 15 amino acids. CDR1 SGDLS and CDR2 YYNGEE come from the germline V gene. This PCR relied on a set of 60 Vbeta primers and 13 Jbeta primers. Using immunoSEQ multiplex PCR, the repertoire was profiled, and TCRdb retains in-frame clones only, with some absent. Of about 160,000 clones listed, about 65% are singletons. The chain couples TRBV9 to TRBJ1-4, with 9 bases fitting TRBD1. This sequence originates from a man between 40 and 49 years old in good health and CMV-seropositive. The sequencing sample was made of PBMCs. CDR3 DNA: TGTGCCAGCAGCGTAGACTGGACAGGGGATGAAAAACTGTTTTTT. This encodes CASSVDWTGDEKLFF.